The T cell receptor (beta chain) described here comes from a study of CD4 T cells in relation to SARS-CoV-2 and coronaviruses. Looked up from germline, CDR1 is MRHNA and CDR2 is SNTAGT. This CDR3 contains 14 residues. The V and J ends lost 5 bases and 7 bases, in that order; junction bases with no gene match: 8. The protocol was immunoSEQ multiplex PCR, while the TCRdb copy is restricted to in-frame clones and leaves out a portion. The table lists about 38,000 clones, roughly 90% of them singletons. The origin of this receptor is an adult with COVID-19. The sequenced sample was memory CD4+ T cells from PBMCs. The chain combines TRBV6-4 with TRBJ1-2; 9 bases align to TRBD1. This chain's CDR3 is CASSSGTGFGGYTF. Written as DNA, the CDR3 is TGTGCCAGCAGTAGCGGGACAGGGTTCGGTGGCTACACCTTC.